The clone carrying this T cell receptor (beta chain) was detected only a few times. What it recognizes is unknown. Then a second PCR, running roughly 7 to 11 cycles, was carried out with a sample-barcoded 5' primer and a J-beta primer mix. Every sample gave at least 2.5 million paired-end reads containing CDR3. TCRdb processed the 5' RACE reads anew with MiXCR; each CDR3 protein has one entry. Of around 1,800,000 distinct CDR3 sequences listed, roughly two fifths were seen once; the top ten hold 20% to 25%. The data originate from a study of blood T cells in healthy people across ages. Whole-study context: Through template switching, about one barcoded beta molecule was captured per two T cells, as measured in model experiments.

Findings and limits, study-wide: Per million T cells, TCR beta diversity dropped roughly linearly as age increased. Calculation of diversity from one million T cells yielded estimates considered to be underestimates.

What was sequenced was blood. The sequence derives from a human donor in good health.

CDR3 sequence: CASGLGLQETQYF. For the CDR3, the DNA is TGCGCCAGCGGACTGGGACTTCAAGAGACCCAGTACTTC. The chain uses TRBV5-1 and TRBJ2-5; TRBD2 might be the D (6 bases). The CDR3 is 13 amino acids. The germline V and J ends were trimmed by 7 bases and 2 bases, with 12 bases remaining between them. Germline-derived CDR1 and CDR2 are SGHRS and YFSETQ.